The text below deals with one TCR beta chain. Profiling relied on immunoSEQ multiplex PCR, and the TCRdb table lists in-frame clones only, not all of them. The repertoire holds 70,000 to 80,000 clones, with roughly 90% as singletons. The data are from a study of control samples from healthy donors and cancer patients. This sequence originates from a woman in her forties or fifties in good health. Sequenced material: blood.

The CDR3 is CATETGGFGELFF. The CDR3 bases are TGTGCCACCGAAACAGGGGGCTTCGGGGAGCTGTTTTTT. V usage is TRBV5-8 and J usage is TRBJ2-2, with 9 positions matching TRBD1. The CDR3 has 13 residues. V shed 9 bases, J shed 7 bases, and the junction held 7 bases outside the gene matches. Germline V gives CDR1 SGHTS, CDR2 YDEGEE.